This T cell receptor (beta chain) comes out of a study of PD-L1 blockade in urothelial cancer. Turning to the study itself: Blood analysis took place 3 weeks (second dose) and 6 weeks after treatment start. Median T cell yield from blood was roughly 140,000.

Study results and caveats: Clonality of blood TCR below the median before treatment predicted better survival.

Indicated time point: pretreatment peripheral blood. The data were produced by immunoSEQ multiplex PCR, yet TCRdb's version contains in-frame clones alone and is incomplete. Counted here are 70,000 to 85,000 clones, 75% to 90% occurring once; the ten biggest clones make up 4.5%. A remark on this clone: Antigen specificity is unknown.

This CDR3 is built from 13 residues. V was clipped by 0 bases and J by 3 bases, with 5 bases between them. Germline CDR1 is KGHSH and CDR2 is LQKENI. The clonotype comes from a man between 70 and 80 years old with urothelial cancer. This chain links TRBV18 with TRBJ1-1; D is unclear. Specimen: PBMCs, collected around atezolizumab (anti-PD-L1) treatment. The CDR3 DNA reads TGTGCCAGCTCACCACCTGGAGACACTGAAGCTTTCTTT. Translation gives CASSPPGDTEAFF.